This is a list of T cell receptor beta chains from one sample in a study of T cells in Graves' hyperthyroidism and ophthalmopathy. Using its own MiXCR run on the multiplex PCR reads, TCRdb lists one record per CDR3 protein. The sample gives about 480,000 distinct CDR3 sequences, 20% to 25% of which show up once; about 49% is in the top ten. The sequenced material came from blood. These receptors all come from a woman between 65 and 79 years old with Graves' ophthalmopathy. Each CDR3 is given with its conserved first and last residue. The order of the fields is V gene, CDR3 length, J gene, D gene, clone size, CDR3 DNA, CDR3 protein. A D gene is named only where the DNA matches it firmly. Clone size appears in some rows only: once, few, many, or a class for an expanded clone.

v_call: TRBV10-2; cdr3_length: 14; j_call: TRBJ2-7; d_call: TRBD1; clone_size: -; cdr3_nt: TGCGCCAGCACCCTTCTGGGACAGGGATACGAGCAGTACTTC; cdr3_aa: CASTLLGQGYEQYF
v_call: TRBV6-5; cdr3_length: 15; j_call: TRBJ2-7; d_call: -; clone_size: -; cdr3_nt: TGTGCCAGCAGTTTCCCCTTCTCAGGGTCCAGTGAGCAGTACTTC; cdr3_aa: CASSFPFSGSSEQYF
v_call: TRBV24-1; cdr3_length: 17; j_call: TRBJ2-1; d_call: -; clone_size: few; cdr3_nt: TGTGCCACCAGTGACCATACAGGGCTCGGCTCCTACAATGAGCAGTTCTTC; cdr3_aa: CATSDHTGLGSYNEQFF
v_call: TRBV7-9; cdr3_length: 17; j_call: TRBJ2-3; d_call: -; clone_size: few; cdr3_nt: TGTGCCAGCAGACCCGGCGGGTGGGAGCAAGACACAGATACGCAGTATTTT; cdr3_aa: CASRPGGWEQDTDTQYF
v_call: TRBV6-6; cdr3_length: 15; j_call: TRBJ2-7; d_call: -; clone_size: many; cdr3_nt: TGTGCCAGCAGTTACTCGGGGCTAACCCCCTACGAGCAGTACTTC; cdr3_aa: CASSYSGLTPYEQYF
v_call: TRBV10-3; cdr3_length: 12; j_call: TRBJ1-2; d_call: -; clone_size: -; cdr3_nt: TGTGCCACGTTACAGGGCGACTATGGCTACACCTTC; cdr3_aa: CATLQGDYGYTF
v_call: TRBV10-2; cdr3_length: 11; j_call: TRBJ2-1; d_call: -; clone_size: few; cdr3_nt: TGCGCCAGCATTCGGGGAGATGAGCAGTTCTTC; cdr3_aa: CASIRGDEQFF
v_call: TRBV5-1; cdr3_length: 12; j_call: TRBJ2-7; d_call: -; clone_size: many; cdr3_nt: TGCGCCAGCAGCCTCAACACGTACGAGCAGTACTTC; cdr3_aa: CASSLNTYEQYF
v_call: TRBV11-3; cdr3_length: 16; j_call: TRBJ2-2; d_call: -; clone_size: many; cdr3_nt: TGTGCCAGCAGCGGGGGGCTACCGCCCTTCACCGGGGAGCTGTTTTTT; cdr3_aa: CASSGGLPPFTGELFF
v_call: TRBV30; cdr3_length: 14; j_call: TRBJ1-2; d_call: TRBD1; clone_size: few; cdr3_nt: TGTGCCTGGAGTCCACAGGGGCTCCGGAGGGGCTACACCTTC; cdr3_aa: CAWSPQGLRRGYTF
v_call: TRBV5-4; cdr3_length: 14; j_call: TRBJ2-5; d_call: -; clone_size: few; cdr3_nt: TGTGCCAGCAGCTTTGGTCCTCTAGGGGAGACCCAGTACTTC; cdr3_aa: CASSFGPLGETQYF
v_call: TRBV3-1; cdr3_length: 13; j_call: TRBJ2-7; d_call: -; clone_size: few; cdr3_nt: TGTGCCAGCAGCCAAGTTGGGGACCACGAGCAGTACTTC; cdr3_aa: CASSQVGDHEQYF
v_call: TRBV28; cdr3_length: 13; j_call: TRBJ2-5; d_call: -; clone_size: many; cdr3_nt: TGTGCCAGCAGCCAGGGGTTAAAAGAGACCCAGTACTTC; cdr3_aa: CASSQGLKETQYF
v_call: TRBV6-6; cdr3_length: 13; j_call: TRBJ1-2; d_call: -; clone_size: few; cdr3_nt: TGTGCCAGCAGTTACTCTCAGGGAGGCGGCTACACCTTC; cdr3_aa: CASSYSQGGGYTF
v_call: TRBV12-3/TRBV12-4; cdr3_length: 14; j_call: TRBJ2-2; d_call: -; clone_size: many; cdr3_nt: TGTGCCAGCAGCCGAGGAGTAGTTGGCGGGGAGCTGTTTTTT; cdr3_aa: CASSRGVVGGELFF
v_call: TRBV11-3; cdr3_length: 14; j_call: TRBJ2-1; d_call: TRBD2; clone_size: few; cdr3_nt: TGTGCCAGCAGCCGGACTAGCAGTTTTAATGAGCAGTTCTTC; cdr3_aa: CASSRTSSFNEQFF
v_call: TRBV7-2; cdr3_length: 16; j_call: TRBJ2-2; d_call: -; clone_size: many; cdr3_nt: TGTGCCAGCAGCCGACCGGGACCCTCATCTCCCGGGGAGCTGTTTTTT; cdr3_aa: CASSRPGPSSPGELFF
v_call: TRBV5-6; cdr3_length: 13; j_call: TRBJ2-1; d_call: -; clone_size: -; cdr3_nt: TGTGCCAGCAGCTGGGACTTCCCCAATGAGCAGTTCTTC; cdr3_aa: CASSWDFPNEQFF
v_call: TRBV5-1; cdr3_length: 16; j_call: TRBJ1-1; d_call: TRBD1; clone_size: -; cdr3_nt: TGCGCCAGCAGCCCGCGACAGGGGGCGCGATTAGCTGAAGCTTTCTTT; cdr3_aa: CASSPRQGARLAEAFF
v_call: TRBV19; cdr3_length: 15; j_call: TRBJ1-5; d_call: -; clone_size: -; cdr3_nt: TGTGCCAGTAGTAACCTCGCAGGGGCCAATCAGCCCCAGCATTTT; cdr3_aa: CASSNLAGANQPQHF